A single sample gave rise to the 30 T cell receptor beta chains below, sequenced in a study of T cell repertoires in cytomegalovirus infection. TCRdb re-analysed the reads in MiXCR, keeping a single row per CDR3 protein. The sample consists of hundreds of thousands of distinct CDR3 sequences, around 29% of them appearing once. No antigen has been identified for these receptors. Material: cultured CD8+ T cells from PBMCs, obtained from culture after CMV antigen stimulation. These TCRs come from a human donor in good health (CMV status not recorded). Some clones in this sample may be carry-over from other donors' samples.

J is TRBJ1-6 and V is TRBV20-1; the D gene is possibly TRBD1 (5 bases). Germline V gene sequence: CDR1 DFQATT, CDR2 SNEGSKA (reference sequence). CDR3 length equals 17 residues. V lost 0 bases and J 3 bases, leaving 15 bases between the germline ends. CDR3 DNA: TGCAGTGCTAGAGAAGGGTTTGGGGACGTCTATAATTCACCCCTCCACTTT. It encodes CSAREGFGDVYNSPLHF.

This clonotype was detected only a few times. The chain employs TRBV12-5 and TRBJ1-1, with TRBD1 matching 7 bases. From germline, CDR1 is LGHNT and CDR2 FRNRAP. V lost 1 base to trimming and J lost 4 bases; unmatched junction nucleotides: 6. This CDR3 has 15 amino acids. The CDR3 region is CASGLGGGSVTEAFF. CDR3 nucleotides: TGTGCTAGTGGTTTGGGAGGGGGCTCGGTCACTGAAGCTTTCTTT.

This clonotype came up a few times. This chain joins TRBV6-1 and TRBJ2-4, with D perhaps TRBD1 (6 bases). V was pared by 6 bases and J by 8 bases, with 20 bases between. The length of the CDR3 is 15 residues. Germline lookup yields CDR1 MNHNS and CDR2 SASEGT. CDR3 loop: CASSLRGIGLDIQYF. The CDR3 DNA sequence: TGTGCCAGCAGCCTGAGGGGGATAGGGTTGGACATTCAGTACTTC.

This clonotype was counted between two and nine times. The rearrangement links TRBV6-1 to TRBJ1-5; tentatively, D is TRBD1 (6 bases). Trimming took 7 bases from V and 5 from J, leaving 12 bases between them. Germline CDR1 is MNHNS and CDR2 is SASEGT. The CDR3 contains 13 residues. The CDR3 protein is CASTSGQYQPQHF. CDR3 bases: TGTGCCAGCACCTCAGGACAGTATCAGCCCCAGCATTTT.

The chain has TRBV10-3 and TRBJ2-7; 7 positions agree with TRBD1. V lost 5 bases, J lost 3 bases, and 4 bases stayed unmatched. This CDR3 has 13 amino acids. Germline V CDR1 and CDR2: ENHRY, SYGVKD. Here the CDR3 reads CAISPGQSYEQYV. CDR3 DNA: TGTGCCATCAGTCCGGGACAGAGCTACGAGCAGTACGTC.

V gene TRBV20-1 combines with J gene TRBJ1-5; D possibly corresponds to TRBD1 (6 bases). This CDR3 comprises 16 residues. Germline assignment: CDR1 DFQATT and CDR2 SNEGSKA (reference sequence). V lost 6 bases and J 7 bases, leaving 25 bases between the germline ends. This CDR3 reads CSAPPFGSGVGQPQHF. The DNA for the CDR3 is TGCAGTGCCCCACCCTTCGGGTCAGGGGTGGGACAGCCCCAGCATTTT.

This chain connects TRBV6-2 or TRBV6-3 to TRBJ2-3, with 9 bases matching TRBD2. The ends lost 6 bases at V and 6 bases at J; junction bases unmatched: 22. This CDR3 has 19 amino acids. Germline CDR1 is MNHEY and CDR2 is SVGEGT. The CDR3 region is CASRIPGLAETGSFDTQYF. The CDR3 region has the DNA TGTGCCAGCAGAATTCCGGGACTAGCCGAGACTGGGTCGTTCGATACGCAGTATTTT.

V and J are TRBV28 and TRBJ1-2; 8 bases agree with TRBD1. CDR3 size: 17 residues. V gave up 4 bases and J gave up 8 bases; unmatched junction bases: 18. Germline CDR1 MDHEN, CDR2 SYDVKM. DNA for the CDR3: TGTGCCAGCAGTTCGGGACAGGTCGATCGTTTTTTTGTGGGCTACACCTTC. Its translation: CASSSGQVDRFFVGYTF.

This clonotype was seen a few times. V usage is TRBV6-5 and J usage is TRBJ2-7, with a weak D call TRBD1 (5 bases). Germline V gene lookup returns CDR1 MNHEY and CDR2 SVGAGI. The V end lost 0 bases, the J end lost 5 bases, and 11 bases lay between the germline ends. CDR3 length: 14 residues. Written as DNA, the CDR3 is TGTGCCAGCAGTTACTCGTTCAGGGTCCACGAGCAGTACTTC. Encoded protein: CASSYSFRVHEQYF.

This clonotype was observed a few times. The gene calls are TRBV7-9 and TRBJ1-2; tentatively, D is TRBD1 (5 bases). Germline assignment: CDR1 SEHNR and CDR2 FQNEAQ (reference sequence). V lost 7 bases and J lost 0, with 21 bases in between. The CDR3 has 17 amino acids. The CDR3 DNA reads TGTGCCAGCACCCCGGAGGGGCCTTCAAACACTAACTATGGCTACACCTTC. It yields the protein CASTPEGPSNTNYGYTF.

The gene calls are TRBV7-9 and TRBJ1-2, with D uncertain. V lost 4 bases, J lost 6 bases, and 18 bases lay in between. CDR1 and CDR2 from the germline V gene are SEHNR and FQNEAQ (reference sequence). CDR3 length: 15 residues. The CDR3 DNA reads TGTGCCAGCAGCTCAGCTGGGGTCGGTATGCATGGCTACACCTTC. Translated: CASSSAGVGMHGYTF.

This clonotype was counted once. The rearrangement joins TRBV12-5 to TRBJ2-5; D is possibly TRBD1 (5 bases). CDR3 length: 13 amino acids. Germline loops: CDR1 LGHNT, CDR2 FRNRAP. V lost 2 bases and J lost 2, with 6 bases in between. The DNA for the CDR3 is TGTGCTAGTGGTTTGAACAGGCAAGAGACCCAGTACTTC. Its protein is CASGLNRQETQYF.

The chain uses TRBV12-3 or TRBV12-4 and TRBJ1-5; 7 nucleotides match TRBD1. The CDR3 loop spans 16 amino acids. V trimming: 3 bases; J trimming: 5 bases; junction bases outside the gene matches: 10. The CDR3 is CASSLYIRGTYQPQHF. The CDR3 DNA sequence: TGTGCCAGCAGTTTGTATATCAGGGGGACTTATCAGCCCCAGCATTTT.

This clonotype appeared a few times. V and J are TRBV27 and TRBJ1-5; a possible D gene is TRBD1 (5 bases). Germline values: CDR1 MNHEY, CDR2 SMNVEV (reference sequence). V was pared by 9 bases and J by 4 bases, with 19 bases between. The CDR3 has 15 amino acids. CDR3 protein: CARPVGVTKNQPQHF. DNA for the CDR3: TGTGCCAGACCTGTAGGGGTTACGAAAAATCAGCCCCAGCATTTT.

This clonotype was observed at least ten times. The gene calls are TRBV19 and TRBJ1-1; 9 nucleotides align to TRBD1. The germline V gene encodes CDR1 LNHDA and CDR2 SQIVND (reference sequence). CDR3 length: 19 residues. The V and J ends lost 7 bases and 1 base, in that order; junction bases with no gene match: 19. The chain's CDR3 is CASNTIDGGTGSRNTEAFF. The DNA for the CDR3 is TGTGCCAGTAATACGATCGATGGCGGGACAGGGAGTCGGAACACTGAAGCTTTCTTT.

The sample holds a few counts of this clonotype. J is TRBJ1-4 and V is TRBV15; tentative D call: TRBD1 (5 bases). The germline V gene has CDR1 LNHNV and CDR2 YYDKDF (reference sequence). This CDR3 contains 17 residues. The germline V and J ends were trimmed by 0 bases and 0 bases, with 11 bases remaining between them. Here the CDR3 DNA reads TGTGCCACCAGCAGAGACGACAGCGTCGCAACTAATGAAAAACTGTTTTTT. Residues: CATSRDDSVATNEKLFF.

The CDR3 is CASSSPLRRVDTGELFF. As DNA, the CDR3 is TGTGCCAGCAGCTCGCCATTAAGGCGAGTAGACACCGGGGAGCTGTTTTTT. V is TRBV7-9 and J is TRBJ2-2; D remains ambiguous. The length of the CDR3 is 17 residues. V was clipped by 4 bases and J by 3 bases, with 18 bases between them. Germline V CDR1 and CDR2: SEHNR, FQNEAQ (reference sequence).

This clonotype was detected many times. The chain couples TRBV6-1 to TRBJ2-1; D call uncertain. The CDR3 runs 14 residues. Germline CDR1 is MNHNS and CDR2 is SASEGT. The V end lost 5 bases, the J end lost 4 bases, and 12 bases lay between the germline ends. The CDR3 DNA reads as TGTGCCAGCAGTCGACAAGGACCATACAATGAGCAGTTCTTC. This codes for CASSRQGPYNEQFF.

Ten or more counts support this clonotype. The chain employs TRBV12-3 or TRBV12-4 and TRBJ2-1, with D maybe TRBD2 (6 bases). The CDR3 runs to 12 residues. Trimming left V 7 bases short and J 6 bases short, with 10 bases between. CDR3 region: CASTSGGNEQFF. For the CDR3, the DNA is TGTGCCAGCACCTCCGGGGGCAATGAGCAGTTCTTC.

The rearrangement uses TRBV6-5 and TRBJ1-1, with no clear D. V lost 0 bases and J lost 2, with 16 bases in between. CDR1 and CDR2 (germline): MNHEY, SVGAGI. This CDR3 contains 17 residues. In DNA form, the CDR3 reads TGTGCCAGCAGTTACTCGGAGCTCGGCGCCCTTAACACTGAAGCTTTCTTT. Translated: CASSYSELGALNTEAFF.

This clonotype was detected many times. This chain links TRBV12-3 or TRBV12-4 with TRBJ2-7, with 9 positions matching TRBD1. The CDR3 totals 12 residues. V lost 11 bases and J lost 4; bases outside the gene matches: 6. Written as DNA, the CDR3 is TGTGCCTCGGGACAGGGTTATTACGAGCAGTACTTC. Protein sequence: CASGQGYYEQYF.

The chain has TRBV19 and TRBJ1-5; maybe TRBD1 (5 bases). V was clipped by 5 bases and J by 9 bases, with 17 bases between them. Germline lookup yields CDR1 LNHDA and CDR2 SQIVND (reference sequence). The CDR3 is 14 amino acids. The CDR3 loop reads CASSPGTGSWPQHF. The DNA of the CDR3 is TGTGCCAGTAGTCCCGGGACTGGGAGTTGGCCCCAGCATTTT.

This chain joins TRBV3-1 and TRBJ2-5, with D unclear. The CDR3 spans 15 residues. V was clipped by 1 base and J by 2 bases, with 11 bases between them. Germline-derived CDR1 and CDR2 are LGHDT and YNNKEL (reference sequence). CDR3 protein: CASSQVKHGQETQYF. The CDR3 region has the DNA TGTGCCAGCAGCCAAGTAAAACACGGGCAAGAGACCCAGTACTTC.

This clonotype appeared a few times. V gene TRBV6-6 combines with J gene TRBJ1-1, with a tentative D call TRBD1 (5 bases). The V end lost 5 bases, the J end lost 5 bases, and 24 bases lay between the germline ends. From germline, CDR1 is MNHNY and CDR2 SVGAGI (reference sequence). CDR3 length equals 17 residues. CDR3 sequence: CASSRVRYLGRETEAFF. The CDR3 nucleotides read TGTGCCAGCAGTCGTGTGCGATACCTGGGCAGGGAAACTGAAGCTTTCTTT.

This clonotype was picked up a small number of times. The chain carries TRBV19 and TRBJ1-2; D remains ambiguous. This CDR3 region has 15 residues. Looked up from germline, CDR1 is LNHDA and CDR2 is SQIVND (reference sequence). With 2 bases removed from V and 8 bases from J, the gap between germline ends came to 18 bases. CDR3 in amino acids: CASSIPGPVGWGYTF. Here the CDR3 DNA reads TGTGCCAGTAGTATACCCGGCCCGGTTGGTTGGGGCTACACCTTC.

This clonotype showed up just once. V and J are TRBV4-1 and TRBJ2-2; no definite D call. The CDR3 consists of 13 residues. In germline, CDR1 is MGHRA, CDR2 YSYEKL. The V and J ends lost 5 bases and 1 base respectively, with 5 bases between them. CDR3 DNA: TGCGCCAGCAGCGCTAGGAACACCGGGGAGCTGTTTTTT. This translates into CASSARNTGELFF.

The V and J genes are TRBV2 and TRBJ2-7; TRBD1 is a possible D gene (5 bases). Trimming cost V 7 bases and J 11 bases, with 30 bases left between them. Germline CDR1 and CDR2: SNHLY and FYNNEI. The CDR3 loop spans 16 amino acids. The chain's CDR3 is CASTPPSRTSFPREYV. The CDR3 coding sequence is TGTGCCAGCACCCCCCCCTCGAGGACAAGCTTCCCTAGGGAGTACGTC.

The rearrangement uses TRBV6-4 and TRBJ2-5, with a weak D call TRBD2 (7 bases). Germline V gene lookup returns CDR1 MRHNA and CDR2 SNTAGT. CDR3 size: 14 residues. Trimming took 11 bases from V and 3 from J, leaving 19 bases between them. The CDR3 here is CAETGRAGKETQYF. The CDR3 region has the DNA TGTGCCGAAACAGGGAGGGCCGGAAAAGAGACCCAGTACTTC.

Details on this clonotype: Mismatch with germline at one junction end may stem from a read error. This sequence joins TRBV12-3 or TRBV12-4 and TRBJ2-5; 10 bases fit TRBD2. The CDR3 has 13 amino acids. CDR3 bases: TGTGCCAACAGTCCTAGCGGGGGAGAGACCCAGTACTTC. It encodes CANSPSGGETQYF.

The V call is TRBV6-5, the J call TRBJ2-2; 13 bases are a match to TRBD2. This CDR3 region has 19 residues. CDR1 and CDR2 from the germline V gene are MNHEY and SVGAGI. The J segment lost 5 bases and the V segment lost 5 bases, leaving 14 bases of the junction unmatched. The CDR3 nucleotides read TGTGCCAGCAGTCTTGGCCCCTATGAGGGACTAGCGGGGACCGGGGAGCTGTTTTTT. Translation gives CASSLGPYEGLAGTGELFF.